Listed below are T cell receptor beta chains from one sample, sequenced in a study of cytomegalovirus exposure and HLA in healthy donors. Here immunoSEQ multiplex PCR was the method, and the copy in TCRdb shows in-frame clones only, minus some. This sample's table has approximately 52,000 clones. Sequenced: PBMCs. The receptors come from a woman between 55 and 75 years old in good health and CMV-seropositive. CDR3s include the opening cysteine and the closing phenylalanine or tryptophan. A D gene is named only where the DNA matches it firmly.

d_call	j_call	v_call	cdr3_aa	cdr3_nt
TRBD1	TRBJ2-7	TRBV10-3	CAISESTGVSYEQYF	TGTGCCATCAGTGAGTCAACAGGGGTCTCCTACGAGCAGTACTTC
TRBD1	TRBJ2-1	TRBV5-4	CASSVGQGAYNEQFF	TGTGCCAGCAGCGTGGGACAGGGGGCCTACAATGAGCAGTTCTTC
.	TRBJ2-5	TRBV7-9	CASSLLPQSGQETQYF	TGTGCCAGCAGCTTGCTCCCCCAGAGCGGCCAAGAGACCCAGTACTTC
TRBD2	TRBJ2-1	TRBV19	CASIMTGGGMNEQFF	TGTGCCAGTATCATGACCGGGGGGGGGATGAATGAGCAGTTCTTC
.	TRBJ2-5	TRBV4-3	CASSPGDRETQYF	TGCGCCAGCAGCCCAGGGGATCGGGAGACCCAGTACTTC
.	TRBJ1-4	TRBV4-1	CASSQDGLTDEKLFF	TGCGCCAGCAGCCAAGATGGGCTGACGGATGAAAAACTGTTTTTT
TRBD1	TRBJ2-7	TRBV11-3	CASSPGQGRIYEQYF	TGTGCCAGCAGCCCCGGACAGGGGAGGATTTACGAGCAGTACTTC
.	TRBJ1-3	TRBV11-2	CASSLEMVGGTIYF	TGTGCCAGCAGCTTAGAGATGGTCGGCGGCACCATATATTTT
TRBD1	TRBJ2-7	TRBV6-5	CASSQTGGNAYEQYF	TGTGCCAGCAGCCAAACAGGGGGCAACGCCTACGAGCAGTACTTC
TRBD1	TRBJ2-1	TRBV6-1	CASSEVLGTGIYNEQFF	TGTGCCAGCAGTGAAGTTTTGGGGACAGGGATTTACAATGAGCAGTTCTTC
.	TRBJ1-5	TRBV19	CASSKFAGGGAGSNQPQHF	TGTGCCAGTAGCAAGTTCGCTGGAGGCGGGGCAGGTAGCAATCAGCCCCAGCATTTT
.	TRBJ2-3	TRBV6-6	CASSPRAGRTDTQYF	TGTGCCAGCAGTCCGAGAGCGGGTCGCACAGATACGCAGTATTTT
.	TRBJ2-3	TRBV2	CASSEVLNTDTQYF	TGTGCCAGCAGTGAAGTACTAAACACAGATACGCAGTATTTT
.	TRBJ1-1	TRBV11-3	CASSRTGTGRVEAFF	TGTGCCAGCAGCCGTACTGGAACAGGGAGAGTTGAAGCTTTCTTT
.	TRBJ1-3	TRBV5-1	CASSFAGNSGNTIYF	TGCGCCAGCAGCTTCGCAGGGAACTCTGGAAACACCATATATTTT
TRBD1	TRBJ1-4	TRBV7-9	CASSLRGQVNEKLFF	TGTGCCAGCAGCCTAAGAGGACAGGTTAATGAAAAACTGTTTTTT
TRBD1	TRBJ1-5	TRBV7-2	CASSLGQGGRQPQHF	TGTGCCAGCAGCCTAGGACAGGGCGGGCGTCAGCCCCAGCATTTT
.	TRBJ1-5	TRBV6-1	CASSATGFSDQPQHF	TGTGCCAGCAGCGCTACAGGGTTTTCGGATCAGCCCCAGCATTTT
.	TRBJ2-2	TRBV28	CASSLERRAGELFF	TGTGCCAGCAGTTTAGAGAGGCGGGCCGGGGAGCTGTTTTTT
.	TRBJ1-1	TRBV11-2	CASSSLPNSGAFF	TGTGCCAGCAGCTCATTACCTAACTCGGGGGCTTTCTTT
.	TRBJ2-3	TRBV6-1	CASSTGTRTDTQYF	TGTGCCAGCAGTACCGGGACACGCACAGATACGCAGTATTTT
.	TRBJ2-7	TRBV6-1	CASSDRGAYEQYF	TGTGCCAGCAGTGACAGGGGGGCCTACGAGCAGTACTTC
TRBD1	TRBJ1-4	TRBV19	CASNPGTGTEKLFF	TGTGCCAGCAATCCCGGGACAGGGACTGAAAAACTGTTTTTT
TRBD1	TRBJ1-1	TRBV25-1	CASSALPGQGATEAFF	TGTGCCAGCAGTGCCCTACCGGGACAGGGTGCCACTGAAGCTTTCTTT
.	TRBJ1-6	TRBV18	CASSPPTGLSSPLHF	TGTGCCAGCTCACCACCCACAGGATTGAGCTCACCCCTCCACTTT
.	TRBJ1-5	TRBV6-5	CASSYSHTGRQPQHF	TGTGCCAGCAGTTACTCGCATACGGGGAGGCAGCCCCAGCATTTT
TRBD2	TRBJ2-1	TRBV5-1	CASSGGLAYNEQFF	TGCGCCAGCAGCGGGGGACTAGCCTACAATGAGCAGTTCTTC
.	TRBJ1-5	TRBV6-5	CASSYHRDSNQPQHF	TGTGCCAGCAGTTACCACAGGGACAGCAATCAGCCCCAGCATTTT
.	TRBJ1-6	TRBV5-1	CASSLDLGLDSPLHF	TGCGCCAGCAGCTTGGATCTGGGGCTCGATTCACCCCTCCACTTT
TRBD2	TRBJ2-4	TRBV5-4	CASTSGGENIQYF	TGTGCCAGCACCTCGGGGGGGGAAAACATTCAGTACTTC
.	TRBJ2-3	TRBV2	CASSLTDTQYF	TGTGCCAGCAGCCTCACAGATACGCAGTATTTT
TRBD2	TRBJ2-3	TRBV19	CASSAIAGPTDTQYF	TGTGCCAGTAGCGCGATAGCGGGGCCCACAGATACGCAGTATTTT
.	TRBJ1-2	TRBV5-4	CASSVSPQGEGYTF	TGTGCCAGCAGCGTATCCCCACAGGGAGAGGGCTACACCTTC
.	TRBJ1-5	TRBV10-1	CASSETGNQPQHF	TGCGCCAGCAGTGAGACGGGCAATCAGCCCCAGCATTTT
.	TRBJ2-7	TRBV18	CASSPVTPNYEQYF	TGTGCCAGCTCACCAGTGACACCGAACTACGAGCAGTACTTC
TRBD1	TRBJ1-2	TRBV5-6	CASSVIDRELGDYGYTF	TGTGCCAGCAGCGTAATTGACAGGGAATTGGGGGACTATGGCTACACCTTC
.	TRBJ1-4	TRBV19	CASKLQGYNEKLFF	TGTGCCAGTAAACTACAGGGTTATAATGAAAAACTGTTTTTT
.	TRBJ1-3	TRBV19	CASSQLGHASGNTIYF	TGTGCCAGTAGTCAATTGGGCCATGCATCTGGAAACACCATATATTTT
TRBD1	TRBJ1-1	TRBV4-3	CASSQVAGQGAGNTEAFF	TGCGCCAGCAGCCAAGTGGCGGGACAGGGGGCGGGGAACACTGAAGCTTTCTTT
TRBD1	TRBJ1-5	TRBV29-1	CSVAGDWTGNNQPQHF	TGCAGCGTTGCTGGAGACTGGACAGGGAACAATCAGCCCCAGCATTTT
TRBD2	TRBJ2-3	TRBV4-1	CASSLGLVEVTQYF	TGCGCCAGCAGCCTAGGACTAGTTGAAGTTACGCAGTATTTT
.	TRBJ2-7	TRBV5-1	CASSLELTSFYEQYF	TGCGCCAGCAGCTTGGAATTGACTAGTTTCTACGAGCAGTACTTC
.	TRBJ2-2	TRBV4-2	CASSQDPTGELFF	TGTGCCAGCAGCCAAGACCCAACCGGGGAGCTGTTTTTT
TRBD2	TRBJ2-3	TRBV5-1	CASSPLSGGVTDTQYF	TGCGCCAGCAGCCCCTTAAGCGGGGGGGTGACAGATACGCAGTATTTT
TRBD1	TRBJ2-2	TRBV13	CASSLRDRATGELFF	TGTGCCAGCAGCCTCCGGGACAGGGCCACCGGGGAGCTGTTTTTT
.	TRBJ2-7	TRBV19	CASSTGLTYEQYF	TGTGCCAGTAGTACCGGGTTAACCTACGAGCAGTACTTC
.	TRBJ1-5	TRBV15	CATSVGGGNQPQHF	TGTGCCACCAGCGTAGGGGGAGGCAATCAGCCCCAGCATTTT
TRBD2	TRBJ2-5	TRBV18	CASSPQGRAETQYF	TGTGCCAGCTCACCACAGGGGAGGGCTGAGACCCAGTACTTC
.	TRBJ2-3	TRBV18	CASSPLAGTDTQYF	TGTGCCAGCTCACCACTAGCAGGGACAGATACGCAGTATTTT
.	TRBJ1-2	TRBV28	CASSPGHNNGGYTF	TGTGCCAGCTCGCCGGGACACAACAATGGTGGCTACACCTTC
TRBD2	TRBJ2-4	TRBV7-2	CASSQQRGKNIQYF	TGTGCCAGCAGCCAACAGCGGGGGAAAAACATTCAGTACTTC
TRBD1	TRBJ1-5	TRBV9	CASSPGGQASNQPQHF	TGTGCCAGCAGCCCAGGGGGCCAGGCTAGCAATCAGCCCCAGCATTTT
.	TRBJ1-5	TRBV15	CATSTGSNQPQHF	TGTGCCACCAGCACGGGGAGCAATCAGCCCCAGCATTTT
.	TRBJ2-3	TRBV14	CASSQDIEDTQYF	TGTGCCAGCAGCCAAGATATAGAAGATACGCAGTATTTT
TRBD2	TRBJ2-5	TRBV6-1	CASREAGGVKETQYF	TGTGCCAGCAGGGAAGCGGGGGGGGTTAAAGAGACCCAGTACTTC